These 14 T cell receptor beta chains were all obtained from the same sample, sequenced in a study of CD8 T cells in ankylosing spondylitis (TCRdb year 2017). The method was 5' RACE. Sequencing instrument: Illumina HiSeq 2500. TCRdb took the public reads, trimmed them with fastp at Q25, ran MiXCR for clone calling and kept in-frame beta chains. Rows with a matching CDR3 protein are joined into one entry that keeps the most common DNA and genes. The sample profile shows 7,000 to 8,500 distinct CDR3 sequences; more than 8% of them were found once. Approximately 22% of the sample is held by the ten biggest clonotypes. Sequences were obtained from blood, either unsorted or a sorted T cell fraction (not recorded which). All receptors derive from a male donor with ankylosing spondylitis or in good health (not recorded which).

Worth noting for this clonotype: A read error may be the cause here, since a much bigger clone is one base away. The chain uses TRBV9 and TRBJ2-5; 9 nucleotides match TRBD1. V dropped 10 bases and J dropped 5; count of bases not matched to a gene: 9. The CDR3 contains 13 residues. Per germline, CDR1 SGDLS and CDR2 YYNGEE. The CDR3 DNA sequence: TGTGCCGGCGGGACAGGGTCTGAGGAGACCCAGTACTTC. This codes for CAGGTGSEETQYF.

By share, this clonotype counts as medium-sized. This chain uses TRBV9 with TRBJ1-1; D might be TRBD1 (6 bases). The V end lost 3 bases, the J end lost 6 bases, and 12 bases lay between the germline ends. CDR1 SGDLS and CDR2 YYNGEE come from the germline V gene. The length of the CDR3 is 13 residues. CDR3 DNA sequence: TGTGCCAGCAGCGGAGGGGGGGCCGCTGAAGCTTTCTTT. Encoded protein: CASSGGGAAEAFF.

This clonotype is termed medium-sized. The gene calls are TRBV9 and TRBJ1-2; no firm D call. The germline V and J ends were trimmed by 0 bases and 3 bases, with 9 bases remaining between them. Per germline, CDR1 SGDLS and CDR2 YYNGEE. This CDR3 spans 14 amino acids. This chain's CDR3 is CASSVVPTDYGYTF. The CDR3 DNA reads as TGTGCCAGCAGCGTAGTTCCGACTGACTATGGCTACACCTTC.

This clonotype was seen repeatedly, ten times or more. This chain connects TRBV9 to TRBJ2-5, with 12 bases fitting TRBD1. Germline CDR1 reads SGDLS; CDR2 reads YYNGEE. There are 16 residues in the CDR3. V was clipped by 4 bases and J by 4 bases; unmatched bases: 8. CDR3 in amino acids: CASSPPGQGAGETQYF. CDR3 DNA sequence: TGTGCCAGCAGCCCCCCGGGACAGGGGGCAGGAGAGACCCAGTACTTC.

This clonotype was detected many times. The chain employs TRBV9 and TRBJ1-4; no definite D call. CDR3 size: 16 residues. Germline assignment: CDR1 SGDLS and CDR2 YYNGEE. Trimming pared 0 bases from V and 0 bases from J, leaving 9 bases between. Here the CDR3 DNA reads TGTGCCAGCAGCGTAGATTGGAGGACAACTAATGAAAAACTGTTTTTT. Protein sequence: CASSVDWRTTNEKLFF.

By sample fraction, this clonotype is medium-sized. The rearrangement uses TRBV9 and TRBJ2-3; D uncertain. The germline CDR1 and CDR2 sequences are SGDLS and YYNGEE. V lost 0 bases and J 5 bases, leaving 1 base between the germline ends. This CDR3 has 11 amino acids. The CDR3 protein is CASSVGDTQYF. Here the CDR3 DNA reads TGTGCCAGCAGCGTAGGAGATACGCAGTATTTT.

This clonotype is medium-sized (0.01 to 0.1%) within its sample. Compared with germline, one end of the junction differs, possibly owing to a read error. The chain employs TRBV7-7 and TRBJ1-6; 9 bases are shared with TRBD1. The germline CDR1 and CDR2 sequences are SSHAT and FNYEAQ (reference sequence). The CDR3 length is 15 residues. CDR3 region: CASSWRTGALVPLHF. Here the CDR3 DNA reads TGTGCTAGCAGCTGGCGGACAGGGGCCCTTGTCCCCCTCCACTTT. Drawing the rest from reference TRBV7-7 and TRBJ1-6, the complete variable domain is GAGVSQSPRYKVTKRGQDVTLRCDPISSHATLYWYQQALGQGPEFLTYFNYEAQPDKSGLPSDRFSAERPEGSISTLTIQRTEQRDSAMYRCASSWRTGALVPLHFGNGTRLTVT.

V usage is TRBV23-1 and J usage is TRBJ2-1, with 9 bases lining up with TRBD1. TRBV23-1 is sorted into the ORF group, with uncertain function. The CDR3 has 16 residues. J lost 7 bases, V lost 3 bases, and 10 bases had no gene match. CDR3 coding DNA: TGCGCCAGCAGTCACCTGCTAGGACAGGGGAAGAATGAGCAGTTCTTC. This encodes CASSHLLGQGKNEQFF.

This clonotype was seen ten or more times. The chain carries TRBV9 and TRBJ2-1; no definite D call. V was trimmed by 3 bases and J by 7 bases, leaving 8 bases between them. The germline gives CDR1 SGDLS, CDR2 YYNGEE. The length of the CDR3 is 12 residues. In nucleotides, the CDR3 is TGTGCCAGCAGCGGAGGTAGTAATGAGCAGTTCTTC. Amino acids: CASSGGSNEQFF.

This clonotype showed up many times. V usage is TRBV9 and J usage is TRBJ2-6; no clear D. V was shortened by 2 bases and J by 1 base, with 7 bases between the two germline ends. This CDR3 spans 15 amino acids. Germline CDR1 reads SGDLS; CDR2 reads YYNGEE. The CDR3 DNA reads as TGTGCCAGCAGCGTGGGTGGGTCTGGGGCCAACGTCCTGACTTTC. Protein: CASSVGGSGANVLTF.

This clonotype is medium-sized in the sample. This sequence joins TRBV9 and TRBJ2-1, with 9 positions matching TRBD2. This CDR3 contains 18 residues. The trim removed 4 bases at V and 8 bases at J, leaving 19 bases unmatched. CDR1 is SGDLS, CDR2 YYNGEE, per germline. CDR3 coding DNA: TGTGCCAGCAGCTCCCAGAGGACTAGCGTCCTGAGTAGGGATGAGCAGTTCTTC. Its translation: CASSSQRTSVLSRDEQFF.

This clonotype was counted between two and nine times. The gene calls are TRBV9 and TRBJ2-1, with unresolved D. Germline V lookup: CDR1 SGDLS, CDR2 YYNGEE. The CDR3 is 12 residues long. Trimming stripped 4 bases from V and 10 bases from J, with 12 bases between. CDR3 residues: CASSPGQLEQFF. CDR3 sequence (DNA): TGTGCCAGCAGCCCCGGTCAGTTGGAGCAGTTCTTC.

CDR3 DNA sequence: TGTGCCAGCAGCGTAGGGGCTAGCGGGGGACGGGAGCAGTTCTTC. This translates into CASSVGASGGREQFF. The chain links TRBV9 to TRBJ2-1; 10 bases match TRBD2. The CDR3 has 15 residues. V lost 0 bases to trimming and J lost 10 bases; unmatched junction nucleotides: 7. CDR1 SGDLS and CDR2 YYNGEE come from the germline V gene. The whole variable domain, remainder taken from reference TRBV9 and TRBJ2-1, is DSGVTQTPKHLITATGQRVTLRCSPRSGDLSVYWYQQSLDQGLQFLIQYYNGEERAKGNILERFSAQQFPDLHSELNLSSLELGDSALYFCASSVGASGGREQFFGPGTRLTVL.

By proportion, this clonotype is medium-sized. The V and J genes are TRBV9 and TRBJ2-2; 11 bases fit TRBD2. The CDR3 is 15 residues long. J lost 5 bases, V lost 3 bases, and 3 bases had no gene match. The germline gives CDR1 SGDLS, CDR2 YYNGEE. The CDR3 DNA follows: TGTGCCAGCAGCGGACTAGCGGGGTTGACCGGGGAGCTGTTTTTT. Encoded protein: CASSGLAGLTGELFF.